This T cell receptor (beta chain) emerged from a study of cytomegalovirus exposure and HLA in healthy donors. Notes on the study in general: Several of the most significant clusters appeared linked to common viral pathogens, based on a later analysis. One variant, a missense change in DCLRE1C, was linked in a later analysis to TCR beta V- and J-gene trimming. Reportedly, a later analysis found an Asian-associated ancestry cluster had fewer N-insertions than the roughly 700-donor mean.

With 1 base clipped from V and 5 bases from J, the junction kept 4 bases outside the gene matches. This CDR3 is 14 amino acids long. Germline values: CDR1 MDHEN, CDR2 SYDVKM. Primers for the PCR totalled 60 Vbeta and 13 Jbeta. Assay: immunoSEQ multiplex PCR; the TCRdb copy retains only in-frame clones and omits some. Of approximately 190,000 clones listed, 70% to 80% are singletons. About this clone itself: Its antigen is not known.

This chain uses TRBV28 with TRBJ1-2; 7 positions agree with TRBD1. This clonotype was obtained from a woman in her thirties in good health and CMV-seropositive. The sequenced sample was PBMCs. CDR3 region: CASSLFEGAYGYTF. CDR3 sequence (DNA): TGTGCCAGCAGTTTATTTGAGGGGGCATATGGCTACACCTTC.